A single sample is the source of the 32 T cell receptor beta chains below, sequenced in a study of beta chain features in type 1 diabetes. Of the isolated RNA, all was reverse transcribed, and so the sequenced material was expressed TCRB transcripts. TCRdb's table, derived via immunoSEQ multiplex PCR, lists solely in-frame clones and lacks some. The repertoire holds 600,000 to 650,000 clones, with about 14% as singletons. The source material was naive CD4+ T cells from blood. All receptors derive from a young man in good health.

This clone was observed a few times. V and J are TRBV5-1 and TRBJ1-1; possibly TRBD1 for D (5 bases). Trimming stripped 6 bases from V and 1 base from J, with 13 bases between. CDR3 length: 14 amino acids. Looked up from germline, CDR1 is SGHRS and CDR2 is YFSETQ. The CDR3 DNA follows: TGCGCCAGCACCGCGGACGGGACGAACACTGAAGCTTTCTTT. Amino acids: CASTADGTNTEAFF.

The V gene is TRBV27, the J gene TRBJ2-7; a possible D gene is TRBD1 (6 bases). This CDR3 is 11 amino acids long. From germline, CDR1 is MNHEY and CDR2 SMNVEV (reference sequence). Between the trimmed V and J ends, which lost 8 bases and 5 bases, there was a span of 10 bases. CDR3 in amino acids: CASGTFHEQYF. In nucleotides, the CDR3 is TGTGCCAGCGGGACATTCCACGAGCAGTACTTC.

The rearrangement links TRBV9 to TRBJ2-2, with D perhaps matching TRBD2 (5 bases). CDR1 and CDR2 from the germline V gene are SGDLS and YYNGEE. Trimming left V 0 bases short and J 6 bases short, with 15 bases between. This CDR3 contains 16 residues. The CDR3 loop reads CASSVAASGPPGELFF. The CDR3 bases are TGTGCCAGCAGCGTAGCGGCAAGCGGTCCTCCCGGGGAGCTGTTTTTT. Full variable domain (rest looked up from reference TRBV9 and TRBJ2-2): DSGVTQTPKHLITATGQRVTLRCSPRSGDLSVYWYQQSLDQGLQFLIQYYNGEERAKGNILERFSAQQFPDLHSELNLSSLELGDSALYFCASSVAASGPPGELFFGEGSRLTVL.

This clone was found a few times. The chain uses TRBV6-5 and TRBJ2-5, with D perhaps matching TRBD1 (6 bases). This CDR3 has 14 residues. Germline CDR1 and CDR2: MNHEY and SVGAGI. V lost 6 bases and J 1 base, leaving 12 bases between the germline ends. This CDR3 reads CASSSGQLQETQYF. In DNA, the CDR3 is TGTGCCAGCAGCTCCGGACAGCTCCAAGAGACCCAGTACTTC.

The V call is TRBV19, the J call TRBJ2-5, with 7 bases aligning to TRBD1. The germline CDR1 and CDR2 sequences are LNHDA and SQIVND (reference sequence). Trimming at V came to 5 bases and at J to 4 bases, leaving 7 bases not matched to a gene. The CDR3 length is 14 residues. The CDR3 nucleotides read TGTGCCAGTAGTTTTCGGACAGGCACAGAGACCCAGTACTTC. Amino acids: CASSFRTGTETQYF.

This clone was observed a few times. V gene TRBV25-1 combines with J gene TRBJ1-5; 7 nucleotides agree with TRBD1. With 3 bases clipped from V and 6 bases from J, the junction kept 14 bases outside the gene matches. The CDR3 has 17 residues. Germline-derived CDR1 and CDR2 are MGHDK and SYGVNS. This CDR3 is CASSDSSGTASGQPQHF. The CDR3 DNA reads as TGTGCCAGCAGTGATTCCTCCGGGACAGCGAGCGGTCAGCCCCAGCATTTT.

This clone has just a few counts. This sequence joins TRBV5-6 and TRBJ2-7; 10 nucleotides match TRBD1. The CDR3 runs 14 residues. Germline lookup yields CDR1 SGHDT and CDR2 YYEEEE. V dropped 4 bases and J dropped 4; count of bases not matched to a gene: 5. The CDR3 reads CASSKTGGSYEQYF. The DNA of the CDR3 is TGTGCCAGCAGCAAGACAGGGGGCTCGTACGAGCAGTACTTC.

The DNA of the CDR3 is TGTGCCATCGCGAGGTACCACCCTCCCCACGAGCAGTACTTC. Its protein is CAIARYHPPHEQYF. The chain combines TRBV21-1 with TRBJ2-7; the table's D call, TRBD2, was not checked against the DNA. TRBV21-1 is shown as a pseudogene. The CDR3 extends over 14 amino acids.

This clone has a handful of counts. This chain joins TRBV15 and TRBJ1-2; possibly TRBD1 for D (5 bases). This CDR3 spans 16 amino acids. CDR1 and CDR2 from the germline V gene are LNHNV and YYDKDF (reference sequence). V dropped 0 bases and J dropped 6 bases, with 17 bases sitting between them. CDR3 sequence (DNA): TGTGCCACCAGCAGAGATTTTGTTCGGCAGGGAGATGGCTACACCTTC. The encoded protein is CATSRDFVRQGDGYTF.

The rearrangement links TRBV2 to TRBJ1-1, with 8 bases that match TRBD1. In germline, CDR1 is SNHLY, CDR2 FYNNEI. This CDR3 has 13 residues. V gave up 7 bases and J gave up 6 bases; unmatched junction bases: 7. The CDR3 loop reads CASTWDRRSEAFF. In DNA, the CDR3 is TGTGCCAGCACTTGGGACAGGAGATCTGAAGCTTTCTTT.

This clone has just a few counts. V and J are TRBV6-5 and TRBJ2-1; D is possibly TRBD1 or TRBD2 (5 bases each). Trimming took 5 bases from V and 12 from J, leaving 14 bases between them. The CDR3 loop spans 12 amino acids. Germline lookup yields CDR1 MNHEY and CDR2 SVGAGI. The CDR3 is CASSGTRFRQFF. Written as DNA, the CDR3 is TGTGCCAGCAGTGGGACCCGCTTTAGGCAGTTCTTC.

This clone was observed a handful of times. The J gene is TRBJ1-1, the V gene TRBV18, with D unresolved. CDR1 KGHSH and CDR2 LQKENI come from the germline V gene. The CDR3 is 10 amino acids. The germline V and J ends were trimmed by 8 bases and 1 base, with 2 bases remaining between them. Here the CDR3 DNA reads TGTGCCAGCCAGAACACTGAAGCTTTCTTT. Its translation is CASQNTEAFF.

This chain joins TRBV28 and TRBJ2-7, with 7 positions matching TRBD1. From germline, CDR1 is MDHEN and CDR2 SYDVKM. Losses at the gene ends were 6 bases for V and 5 bases for J; bases not matched to a gene: 13. The CDR3 runs to 15 residues. The CDR3: CASRQTGYYIHEQYF. CDR3 nucleotide sequence: TGTGCCAGCAGACAGACAGGGTACTATATCCACGAGCAGTACTTC.

This clone was counted between two and nine times. This sequence joins TRBV9 and TRBJ2-3; either TRBD1 or TRBD2 may supply D (5 bases each). CDR1 and CDR2 from the germline V gene are SGDLS and YYNGEE. Deletions cut 0 bases from V and 1 base from J, with 9 bases between. The CDR3 length is 15 residues. The CDR3 nucleotides read TGTGCCAGCAGCGTAGGAGGGGACGGCACAGATACGCAGTATTTT. This sequence encodes CASSVGGDGTDTQYF.

The chain is built from TRBV7-8 and TRBJ1-2; D unresolved. This CDR3 has 13 residues. Trimming cost V 5 bases and J 2 bases, with 9 bases left between them. Germline CDR1 and CDR2: SGHVS and FQNEAQ. DNA for the CDR3: TGTGCCAGCAGCGTGTCGGGAAACTATGGCTACACCTTC. Translated, it gives CASSVSGNYGYTF.

This clone was picked up a small number of times. CDR3 in amino acids: CASSRDFSSYEQYF. CDR3 sequence (DNA): TGTGCCAGTAGTAGGGACTTCAGCTCCTACGAGCAGTACTTC. This sequence joins TRBV19 and TRBJ2-7; D perhaps matches TRBD2 (6 bases). Trimming left V 4 bases short and J 0 bases short, with 10 bases between. CDR1 LNHDA and CDR2 SQIVND come from the germline V gene (reference sequence). The CDR3 is 14 residues long. Using reference TRBV19 and TRBJ2-7 for the parts outside the CDR3, the full variable domain is DGGITQSPKYLFRKEGQNVTLSCEQNLNHDAMYWYRQDPGQGLRLIYYSQIVNDFQKGDIAEGYSVSREKKESFPLTVTSAQKNPTAFYLCASSRDFSSYEQYFGPGTRLTVT.

This clone was observed once. The rearrangement links TRBV2 to TRBJ2-4; 7 bases map to TRBD1. CDR3 length: 12 residues. Germline V lookup: CDR1 SNHLY, CDR2 FYNNEI. J gave up 6 bases and V 11 bases, and 7 bases lay outside the gene matches. CDR3 in amino acids: CAARQGSNIQYF. CDR3 sequence (DNA): TGTGCCGCCCGACAGGGATCAAACATTCAGTACTTC.

A remark on this clone: At one of its ends the junction is not consistent with the germline gene, which may arise from a read error. The V gene is TRBV7-7, the J gene TRBJ2-5, with no clear D. Germline CDR1 reads SSHAT; CDR2 reads FNYEAQ (reference sequence). The CDR3 sequence is 13 residues long. The CDR3 reads CASSLVGQETQYF. The CDR3 nucleotides read TGTGCTAGCAGCTTGGTCGGGCAAGAGACCCAGTACTTC.

This clone occurred a few times. The chain is built from TRBV7-8 and TRBJ1-5; D may be TRBD1 (5 bases). The CDR3 sequence is 13 residues long. CDR1 and CDR2 (germline): SGHVS, FQNEAQ. Trimming stripped 0 bases from V and 7 bases from J, with 7 bases between. This chain's CDR3 is CASSLAGGQPQHF. The CDR3 coding sequence is TGTGCCAGCAGCTTAGCGGGGGGACAGCCCCAGCATTTT. The variable domain in full, with the rest retrieved from reference TRBV7-8 and TRBJ1-5, is GAGVSQSPRYKVAKRGQDVALRCDPISGHVSLFWYQQALGQGPEFLTYFQNEAQLDKSGLPSDRFFAERPEGSVSTLKIQRTQQEDSAVYLCASSLAGGQPQHFGDGTRLSIL.

The gene calls are TRBV25-1 and TRBJ1-2; D is perhaps TRBD1 (6 bases). Trimming shortened V by 6 bases and J by 4 bases, and 12 bases separated the two germline ends. CDR1 is MGHDK and CDR2 is SYGVNS in the germline V gene. The CDR3 runs to 13 residues. The CDR3 DNA sequence: TGTGCCAGCAGACCGACAGGTACCTATGGCTACACCTTC. Its protein is CASRPTGTYGYTF.

The chain couples TRBV9 to TRBJ2-2; 7 bases line up with TRBD2. The CDR3 runs 17 residues. Trimming at V came to 0 bases and at J to 3 bases, leaving 8 bases not matched to a gene. Germline V lookup: CDR1 SGDLS, CDR2 YYNGEE. CDR3 protein: CASSVAPGGGYTGELFF. The CDR3 DNA reads TGTGCCAGCAGCGTAGCTCCCGGCGGGGGTTACACCGGGGAGCTGTTTTTT. The full variable domain, its missing parts supplied by reference TRBV9 and TRBJ2-2, is DSGVTQTPKHLITATGQRVTLRCSPRSGDLSVYWYQQSLDQGLQFLIQYYNGEERAKGNILERFSAQQFPDLHSELNLSSLELGDSALYFCASSVAPGGGYTGELFFGEGSRLTVL.

The chain recombines TRBV21-1 with TRBJ2-7; the table's D gene call, TRBD1, was not cross checked with the DNA. TRBV21-1 is flagged as a pseudogene. The CDR3 runs 18 residues. CDR3 sequence: CASSNLTDRALYSYEQYF. The CDR3 nucleotides read TGTGCCAGCAGCAACTTGACGGACAGGGCCCTATACTCCTACGAGCAGTACTTC.

The rearrangement joins TRBV28 to TRBJ2-7; D remains unclear. Trimming took off 6 bases at V and 2 bases at J, with 11 bases between the two ends. Germline V gene data show CDR1 as MDHEN and CDR2 as SYDVKM. The CDR3 covers 13 residues. DNA of the CDR3: TGTGCCAGCAGCCGACCGGCCCCCTACGAGCAGTACTTC. Protein: CASSRPAPYEQYF.

DNA of the CDR3: TGTGCCAGCAGCCAAGGAGATAGGGGCACAGATACGCAGTATTTT. Its protein is CASSQGDRGTDTQYF. This chain connects TRBV14 to TRBJ2-3; D ambiguous. Germline CDR1 SGHDN, CDR2 FVKESK. V was cut by 1 base and J by 1 base, with 9 bases left in between. This CDR3 contains 15 residues.

The V and J genes are TRBV18 and TRBJ2-7; 9 positions match TRBD1. The germline CDR1 and CDR2 sequences are KGHSH and LQKENI. The CDR3 extends over 14 amino acids. After removal of 4 bases from V and 6 bases from J, the junction contained 7 bases not matched to a gene. CDR3 sequence reads: CASSLYRGRGEQYF. As DNA, the CDR3 is TGTGCCAGCTCACTATACAGGGGGCGTGGCGAGCAGTACTTC.

The chain combines TRBV27 with TRBJ2-3; TRBD1 might be the D (6 bases). From germline, CDR1 is MNHEY and CDR2 SMNVEV (reference sequence). This CDR3 has 13 residues. The V gene lost 6 bases and the J gene lost 7 bases, with 14 bases spanning the gap. This CDR3 is CASSQQGGNTQYF. The CDR3 DNA reads TGTGCCAGCAGCCAACAGGGCGGCAATACGCAGTATTTT.

This clone occurred a few times. The chain employs TRBV6-8 and TRBJ2-3, with a weak D call TRBD2 (6 bases). The CDR3 runs 18 residues. Germline V gene lookup returns CDR1 MNHGY and CDR2 SAAAGT. V dropped 1 base and J dropped 2 bases, with 19 bases sitting between them. The CDR3 loop reads CASSYYQGGSLFTDTQYF. The CDR3 DNA reads TGTGCCAGCAGTTACTATCAGGGAGGATCCCTCTTCACAGATACGCAGTATTTT.

The V and J genes are TRBV9 and TRBJ1-2, with D perhaps matching TRBD1 (5 bases). Germline V lookup: CDR1 SGDLS, CDR2 YYNGEE. The CDR3 totals 16 residues. The V and J ends lost 3 bases and 2 bases respectively, with 17 bases between them. The CDR3 protein is CASSAGKGTLNYGYTF. Here the CDR3 DNA reads TGTGCCAGCAGCGCAGGAAAGGGGACGTTGAACTATGGCTACACCTTC.

CDR3: CASSLTGGAGTDTQYF. CDR3 sequence (DNA): TGTGCCAGCAGTTTGACAGGGGGCGCTGGCACAGATACGCAGTATTTT. This chain joins TRBV28 and TRBJ2-3; 10 bases align to TRBD1. The CDR3 totals 16 residues. Germline-derived CDR1 and CDR2 are MDHEN and SYDVKM. V was pared by 3 bases and J by 1 base, with 4 bases of the junction left unmatched.

This clone appeared a few times. The rearrangement uses TRBV6-5 and TRBJ2-7; D is uncertain. CDR1 and CDR2 (germline): MNHEY, SVGAGI. CDR3 length equals 13 residues. V dropped 6 bases and J dropped 2 bases, with 11 bases sitting between them. The CDR3 sequence is CASRPGPPYEQYF. DNA for the CDR3: TGTGCCAGCAGACCTGGACCACCCTACGAGCAGTACTTC.

The DNA of the CDR3 is TGTGCCAGCTCTCCGATAACGACAGGAGCGTCTGGGGCCAACGTCCTGACTTTC. Residues: CASSPITTGASGANVLTF. The rearrangement joins TRBV18 to TRBJ2-6; the D gene is possibly TRBD1 (6 bases). Looked up from germline, CDR1 is KGHSH and CDR2 is LQKENI. The CDR3 is made up of 18 amino acids. Trimming stripped 6 bases from V and 1 base from J, with 19 bases between. The whole variable domain, remainder taken from reference TRBV18 and TRBJ2-6, is NAGVMQNPRHLVRRRGQEARLRCSPMKGHSHVYWYRQLPEEGLKFMVYLQKENIIDESGMPKERFSAEFPKEGPSILRIQQVVRGDSAAYFCASSPITTGASGANVLTFGAGSRLTVL.

This rearrangement joins TRBV9 to TRBJ1-2; TRBD1 might be the D (5 bases). The V gene's germline CDR1 is SGDLS and CDR2 YYNGEE. This CDR3 spans 14 amino acids. The ends were cut back, 4 bases at V and 6 bases at J, with 16 bases in the middle. Written as DNA, the CDR3 is TGTGCCAGCAGCCCCGGCCCAGGGTCAAATGGCTACACCTTC. This encodes CASSPGPGSNGYTF. Drawing the rest from reference TRBV9 and TRBJ1-2, the complete variable domain is DSGVTQTPKHLITATGQRVTLRCSPRSGDLSVYWYQQSLDQGLQFLIQYYNGEERAKGNILERFSAQQFPDLHSELNLSSLELGDSALYFCASSPGPGSNGYTFGSGTRLTVV.